One sample yielded the 17 T cell receptor beta chains listed below, sequenced in a study of regulatory T cells in long-lasting Graves disease (dated by TCRdb to the early 2020s). The meaning of the sample's time point label: newly diagnosed GD, antithyroid drugs for less than 3 months. For both TCR sequencing and RNA sequencing, RNA was extracted from PBMCs in TRIzol. Library preparation used multiplex PCR. This sample was sequenced with an Illumina HiSeq 4000. TCR beta libraries were built with iRepertoire HTBI primers and Arm-PCR amplification of CDR3 regions. In-frame beta chains were kept once TCRdb had trimmed the public reads at Q25 with fastp and called clones with MiXCR. Records with the same CDR3 protein are collapsed into one entry carrying the most frequent genes and DNA. The sample records some 500,000 distinct CDR3 sequences, roughly 13% of which are singletons. The ten largest account for roughly 9.7% of the sample.

The sample was also reused in another study, on T cells in Graves' hyperthyroidism and ophthalmopathy.

Specimen: peripheral blood mononuclear cells (PBMCs), collected at new diagnosis, from a patient treated with antithyroid drugs. The receptors stem from a man aged 25 to 45 with Graves disease. Donor details come from another sample of the same person, matched by shared clones.

This clonotype was observed many times. The V gene is TRBV6-1, the J gene TRBJ1-5; 7 bases align to TRBD1. J was trimmed by 0 bases and V by 6 bases; bases with no gene match: 5. The CDR3 consists of 15 residues. Germline V lookup: CDR1 MNHNS, CDR2 SASEGT. DNA for the CDR3: TGTGCCAGCAGATCTGACAGGGTTAGCAATCAGCCCCAGCATTTT. Protein: CASRSDRVSNQPQHF.

This clonotype was seen more than once but under ten times. The gene calls are TRBV6-1 and TRBJ1-5; the match to TRBD1 covers 9 bases. Germline V gene lookup returns CDR1 MNHNS and CDR2 SASEGT. This CDR3 contains 14 residues. With V trimmed by 8 bases and J by 6 bases, 8 bases remained unmatched. The CDR3 region has the DNA TGTGCCAGCGCTCTAAGGGGACAGGGTCAGCCCCAGCATTTT. Amino acid sequence: CASALRGQGQPQHF.

This clonotype came up many times. The gene calls are TRBV5-6 and TRBJ2-7; tentatively, D is TRBD1 (5 bases). Trimming pared 4 bases from V and 2 bases from J, leaving 13 bases between. CDR3 length equals 14 residues. Germline assignment: CDR1 SGHDT and CDR2 YYEEEE. The CDR3 sequence: CASSLTGTPYEQYF. For the CDR3, the DNA is TGTGCCAGCAGCCTAACAGGAACTCCCTACGAGCAGTACTTC.

This clonotype was found many times. V is TRBV24-1 and J is TRBJ2-1; D is uncertain. Germline V CDR1 and CDR2: KGHDR, SFDVKD. V dropped 5 bases and J dropped 2 bases, with 12 bases sitting between them. This CDR3 has 15 amino acids. The CDR3 nucleotides read TGTGCCACCAGTGGATTCCGACGCCCCTACAATGAGCAGTTCTTC. It encodes CATSGFRRPYNEQFF.

This clonotype has only a few counts. The rearrangement links TRBV20-1 to TRBJ2-5, with D possibly called TRBD1 or TRBD2 (5 bases each). The V and J ends lost 0 bases and 4 bases respectively, with 9 bases between them. From germline, CDR1 is DFQATT and CDR2 SNEGSKA (reference sequence). This CDR3 comprises 13 residues. CDR3 sequence: CSARDGAAETQYF. For the CDR3, the DNA is TGCAGTGCTAGAGACGGGGCCGCAGAGACCCAGTACTTC.

With respect to this clonotype: This may arise from a read error, as a much more abundant clone is one base away. The chain combines TRBV6-5 with TRBJ1-1; D unclear. CDR3 size: 13 residues. Trimming cost V 2 bases and J 1 base, with 5 bases left between them. CDR1 is MNHEY and CDR2 is SVGAGI in the germline V gene. CDR3 protein: CASSYPGNTEAFF. CDR3 DNA: TGTGCCAGCAGTTACCCGGGGAACACTGAAGCTTTCTTT.

This clonotype has ten or more counts. The CDR3 reads CASSHRDRLGYTF. The CDR3 DNA reads TGTGCCAGCAGCCACCGGGACAGGCTCGGCTACACCTTC. The chain links TRBV6-1 to TRBJ1-2; 8 bases agree with TRBD1. The germline V gene encodes CDR1 MNHNS and CDR2 SASEGT. The trim removed 6 bases at V and 8 bases at J, leaving 8 bases unmatched. CDR3 length: 13 amino acids.

This clonotype was counted many times. This sequence joins TRBV12-3 or TRBV12-4 and TRBJ2-3; the D is unclear. Trimming stripped 0 bases from V and 0 bases from J, with 4 bases between. This CDR3 is built from 14 residues. DNA for the CDR3: TGTGCCAGCAGTTTAGCCCCTAGCACAGATACGCAGTATTTT. Its protein is CASSLAPSTDTQYF.

Only one count was recorded for this clonotype. This rearrangement joins TRBV12-3 or TRBV12-4 to TRBJ2-1; a possible D gene is TRBD2 (6 bases). The CDR3 spans 14 residues. V gave up 3 bases and J gave up 9 bases, with 15 bases separating them. CDR3 protein: CASSFFPGVLEQFF. The CDR3 DNA reads TGTGCCAGCAGTTTTTTCCCGGGGGTGCTTGAGCAGTTCTTC.

This clonotype was counted between two and nine times. This sequence joins TRBV11-2 and TRBJ1-2; TRBD1 might be the D (5 bases). CDR1 is SGHAT, CDR2 FQNNGV, per germline. Trimming removed 4 bases at V and 11 bases at J, with 23 bases between. This CDR3 is 15 amino acids long. CDR3 DNA sequence: TGTGCCAGCAGCTCCTACCTTGGGGACCGGCGTGGGTACACCTTC. It specifies CASSSYLGDRRGYTF.

This clonotype appeared many times. This chain joins TRBV20-1 and TRBJ2-1, with TRBD1 identical over 7 bases. With V trimmed by 6 bases and J by 0 bases, 5 bases remained unmatched. Germline V gives CDR1 DFQATT, CDR2 SNEGSKA (reference sequence). The CDR3 covers 14 residues. The CDR3 bases are TGCAGTGCCCTGGACAGGAGCTCCTACAATGAGCAGTTCTTC. It translates to CSALDRSSYNEQFF.

This clonotype was seen repeatedly, ten times or more. The gene calls are TRBV10-3 and TRBJ2-2; tentative D call: TRBD1 (6 bases). The CDR3 runs to 13 residues. V was pared by 11 bases and J by 5 bases, with 15 bases between. Germline-derived CDR1 and CDR2 are ENHRY and SYGVKD. The CDR3 DNA sequence: TGTGCCGGCCGGGACAAACCTACCGGGGAGCTGTTTTTT. Protein product: CAGRDKPTGELFF.

In this sample, this clonotype turned up many times. V gene TRBV5-1 combines with J gene TRBJ2-3; tentatively, D is TRBD2 (6 bases). The germline V and J ends were trimmed by 2 bases and 6 bases, with 13 bases remaining between them. The CDR3 is made up of 14 amino acids. Germline CDR1 and CDR2: SGHRS and YFSETQ. The chain's CDR3 is CASSFRGKVDTQYF. The CDR3 DNA sequence: TGCGCCAGCAGCTTCCGGGGGAAGGTTGATACGCAGTATTTT.

Of note for this clonotype: This may arise from a read error, as a much more abundant clone is one base away. V gene TRBV7-9 combines with J gene TRBJ2-1; the D gene could be TRBD1 or TRBD2 (5 bases each). Germline CDR1 reads SEHNR; CDR2 reads FQNEAQ (reference sequence). The ends were cut back, 1 base at V and 9 bases at J, with 10 bases in the middle. The CDR3 has 13 amino acids. The CDR3 loop reads CASSLVLGTEQFF. CDR3 coding DNA: TGTGCCAGCAGCTTAGTTTTGGGGACTGAGCAGTTCTTC.

V and J are TRBV4-1 and TRBJ2-1, with 15 bases aligning to TRBD2. Germline V CDR1 and CDR2: MGHRA, YSYEKL. The CDR3 is 18 residues long. V lost 3 bases, J lost 2 bases, and 5 bases stayed unmatched. The CDR3 nucleotides are TGCGCCAGCAGCCAGGGACTAGCGGGAGGATCCCCCTACAATGAGCAGTTCTTC. It encodes CASSQGLAGGSPYNEQFF.

This clonotype showed up many times. The chain joins TRBV20-1 to TRBJ2-1, with TRBD2 matching 7 bases. Germline assignment: CDR1 DFQATT and CDR2 SNEGSKA (reference sequence). V shed 0 bases, J shed 10 bases, and the junction held 12 bases outside the gene matches. There are 15 residues in the CDR3. CDR3 sequence reads: CSAREVLAALGEQFF. The CDR3 DNA is TGCAGTGCTAGAGAGGTTCTAGCGGCCCTTGGGGAGCAGTTCTTC.

This clonotype was seen at least ten times. The gene calls are TRBV6-1 and TRBJ1-2; D is possibly TRBD1 (6 bases). The CDR3 has 12 amino acids. The germline V gene encodes CDR1 MNHNS and CDR2 SASEGT. V was shortened by 6 bases and J by 5 bases, with 10 bases between the two germline ends. CDR3 region: CASSVQGYGYTF. As DNA, the CDR3 is TGTGCCAGCAGCGTCCAGGGGTATGGCTACACCTTC.